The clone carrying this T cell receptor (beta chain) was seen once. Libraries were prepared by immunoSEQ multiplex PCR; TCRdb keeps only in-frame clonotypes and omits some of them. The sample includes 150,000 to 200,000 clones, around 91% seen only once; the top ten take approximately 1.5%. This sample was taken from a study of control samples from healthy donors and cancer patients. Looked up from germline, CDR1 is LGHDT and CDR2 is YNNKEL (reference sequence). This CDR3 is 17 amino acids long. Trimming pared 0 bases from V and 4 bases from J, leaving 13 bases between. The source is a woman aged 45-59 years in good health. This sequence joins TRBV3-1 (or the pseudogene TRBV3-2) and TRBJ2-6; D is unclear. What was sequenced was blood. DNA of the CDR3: TGTGCCAGCAGCCAAGATTCGGGTTCTGGCGGGGCCAACGTCCTGACTTTC. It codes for CASSQDSGSGGANVLTF.